The 18 T cell receptor beta chains in this list originate from one sample, sequenced in a study of shared clonotypes between healthy human individuals. This table comes from immunoSEQ multiplex PCR, and its TCRdb copy is limited to in-frame clones, with some not included. Of about 1,900,000 clones in the sample, about 95% were seen once. Only CD45RO-negative cells positively selected for CCR7 counted as naive CD8 cells, so terminally differentiated effector memory CD45RA+ cells were excluded. Specimen: naive CD8+ T cells sorted from blood. Source of these receptors: a man between 18 and 29 years old in good health.

The V call is TRBV13, the J call TRBJ1-1, with D possibly TRBD1 on 6 matching bases. Germline V gives CDR1 PRHDT, CDR2 FYEKMQ (reference sequence). This CDR3 is built from 13 residues. Trimming removed 1 base at V and 10 bases at J, with 13 bases between. Here the CDR3 DNA reads TGTGCCAGCAGCTTAGAACGGGGGCTTCCAGCTTTCTTT. Protein: CASSLERGLPAFF.

The chain links TRBV28 to TRBJ2-2, with 8 positions matching TRBD2. Per the germline V gene, CDR1 is MDHEN and CDR2 is SYDVKM. The CDR3 sequence is 15 residues long. The V and J ends lost 5 bases and 4 bases, in that order; junction bases with no gene match: 6. CDR3 sequence: CASSPVGGGTGELFF. DNA of the CDR3: TGTGCCAGCAGTCCCGTCGGGGGGGGCACCGGGGAGCTGTTTTTT.

This chain joins TRBV13 and TRBJ2-3, with 13 bases identical to TRBD2. Germline loops: CDR1 PRHDT, CDR2 FYEKMQ (reference sequence). This CDR3 is built from 20 residues. Trimming took 5 bases from V and 6 from J; bases not matched to a gene: 20. CDR3 region: CASSPHQGGLAGPHADTQYF. In DNA, the CDR3 is TGTGCCAGCAGCCCTCATCAGGGGGGACTAGCGGGACCGCACGCGGATACGCAGTATTTT.

A word on this clone: At the DNA level, this CDR3 is encoded by other sequences in the same sample as well. The rearrangement links TRBV6-5 to TRBJ2-5, with D maybe TRBD2 (7 bases). The V and J ends lost 2 bases and 5 bases respectively, with 15 bases between them. This CDR3 has 15 residues. Germline V gives CDR1 MNHEY, CDR2 SVGAGI. CDR3 coding DNA: TGTGCCAGCAGTTACCTGAGAGGGGGGGTCGAGACCCAGTACTTC. Translating gives CASSYLRGGVETQYF.

V gene TRBV2 combines with J gene TRBJ2-3; D may be TRBD1 or TRBD2 (5 bases each). The ends were cut back, 3 bases at V and 2 bases at J, with 9 bases in the middle. The CDR3 covers 14 residues. CDR1 and CDR2 from the germline V gene are SNHLY and FYNNEI. The CDR3: CASSEGTVTDTQYF. The CDR3 DNA sequence: TGTGCCAGCAGTGAGGGGACCGTCACAGATACGCAGTATTTT. Full variable domain (missing parts from reference TRBV2 and TRBJ2-3): EPEVTQTPSHQVTQMGQEVILRCVPISNHLYFYWYRQILGQKVEFLVSFYNNEISEKSEIFDDQFSVERPDGSNFTLKIRSTKLEDSAMYFCASSEGTVTDTQYFGPGTRLTVL.

V and J are TRBV6-5 and TRBJ1-4; tentative D call: TRBD1 (6 bases). Germline V lookup: CDR1 MNHEY, CDR2 SVGAGI. The V gene lost 0 bases and the J gene lost 8 bases, with 13 bases spanning the gap. The CDR3 length is 15 residues. The CDR3 protein is CASSYSVGGTEKLFF. Here the CDR3 DNA reads TGTGCCAGCAGTTACTCCGTAGGGGGGACCGAAAAACTGTTTTTT.

The chain links TRBV10-1 to TRBJ2-3; no clear D. V was cut by 4 bases and J by 0 bases, with 14 bases left in between. The CDR3 has 16 amino acids. Germline V lookup: CDR1 WNHNN, CDR2 SYGVQD (reference sequence). As DNA, the CDR3 is TGCGCCAGCAGTGCTACTGACTTAGCTAGCACAGATACGCAGTATTTT. It specifies CASSATDLASTDTQYF.

This clone was picked up one time. The chain is built from TRBV7-9 and TRBJ2-7; 13 bases agree with TRBD2. Germline CDR1 reads SEHNR; CDR2 reads FQNEAQ (reference sequence). With 5 bases clipped from V and 6 bases from J, the junction kept 13 bases outside the gene matches. CDR3 length: 17 residues. CDR3 amino acids: CASSHRTSGGASPEQYF. CDR3 sequence (DNA): TGTGCCAGCAGCCATAGGACTAGCGGGGGTGCGAGTCCCGAGCAGTACTTC.

The V call is TRBV7-6, the J call TRBJ2-7; TRBD2 aligns across 9 bases. Germline trimming cut 1 base from V and 5 bases from J; bases unmatched to any gene: 6. Germline CDR1 is SGHVS and CDR2 is FNYEAQ. This CDR3 region has 15 residues. Here the CDR3 reads CASSLEGGRVHEQYF. CDR3 bases: TGTGCCAGCAGCTTAGAGGGCGGGAGGGTCCACGAGCAGTACTTC.

This chain joins TRBV11-2 and TRBJ1-1, with D perhaps TRBD1 (5 bases). V was shortened by 0 bases and J by 3 bases, with 8 bases between the two germline ends. CDR3 length: 14 residues. The germline gives CDR1 SGHAT, CDR2 FQNNGV. The DNA of the CDR3 is TGTGCCAGCAGCTTAGATAAGGGGTACACTGAAGCTTTCTTT. Its translation: CASSLDKGYTEAFF.

The V call is TRBV11-2, the J call TRBJ2-1; 9 positions match TRBD1. J was trimmed by 5 bases and V by 1 base; bases with no gene match: 6. Germline V lookup: CDR1 SGHAT, CDR2 FQNNGV. This CDR3 has 16 amino acids. The DNA for the CDR3 is TGTGCCAGCAGCTTAGCGGGGACAGGGTTCGACAATGAGCAGTTCTTC. This gives the protein CASSLAGTGFDNEQFF.

The chain joins TRBV25-1 to TRBJ2-5, with TRBD1 as a possible D gene (5 bases). CDR3 length equals 16 residues. Trimming removed 6 bases at V and 5 bases at J, with 22 bases between. Germline V lookup: CDR1 MGHDK, CDR2 SYGVNS. The CDR3 DNA sequence: TGTGCCAGCAGCATTGATGAGGCGACAAAGGGGGAGACCCAGTACTTC. Amino acid sequence: CASSIDEATKGETQYF.

J is TRBJ2-7 and V is TRBV19; D is unresolved. The CDR3 contains 15 residues. Germline CDR1 and CDR2: LNHDA and SQIVND (reference sequence). V was clipped by 0 bases and J by 7 bases, with 16 bases between them. CDR3 sequence: CASSIEFPGLWEQYF. The CDR3 bases are TGTGCCAGTAGTATAGAGTTCCCGGGCCTCTGGGAGCAGTACTTC. The full variable domain, rest sourced from reference TRBV19 and TRBJ2-7, is DGGITQSPKYLFRKEGQNVTLSCEQNLNHDAMYWYRQDPGQGLRLIYYSQIVNDFQKGDIAEGYSVSREKKESFPLTVTSAQKNPTAFYLCASSIEFPGLWEQYFGPGTRLTVT.

To note about this clone: The same CDR3 is also encoded by other DNA sequences in this sample. This chain links TRBV27 with TRBJ2-1; 9 bases agree with TRBD2. The CDR3 is 15 amino acids. Germline CDR1 is MNHEY and CDR2 is SMNVEV (reference sequence). V was pared by 2 bases and J by 4 bases, with 3 bases of the junction left unmatched. In DNA form, the CDR3 reads TGTGCCAGCAGTTTAGCGGGAGGGCCTTACAATGAGCAGTTCTTC. As protein: CASSLAGGPYNEQFF.

The chain uses TRBV4-3 and TRBJ1-1; D is uncertain. Per germline, CDR1 LGHNA and CDR2 YSLEER. The CDR3 runs to 13 residues. V was pared by 2 bases and J by 4 bases, with 8 bases between. The CDR3 bases are TGCGCCAGCAGCCAACTGGAGGGCACTGAAGCTTTCTTT. Translating gives CASSQLEGTEAFF.

About this clone itself: At one of its ends the junction is not consistent with the germline gene, which may arise from a read error. This rearrangement joins TRBV6-1 to TRBJ2-7, with unresolved D. The CDR3 loop spans 11 amino acids. From germline, CDR1 is MNHNS and CDR2 SASEGT. CDR3 in amino acids: CAVGGSDEQYF. Written as DNA, the CDR3 is TGTGCAGTCGGTGGCTCCGACGAGCAGTACTTC.

This chain connects TRBV28 to TRBJ1-1; D is unclear. The germline gives CDR1 MDHEN, CDR2 SYDVKM. The CDR3 runs to 16 residues. Deletions cut 1 base from V and 3 bases from J, with 15 bases between. CDR3 in amino acids: CASSLSPRAGDTEAFF. CDR3 sequence (DNA): TGTGCCAGCAGTTTATCCCCTCGAGCTGGGGACACTGAAGCTTTCTTT.

The rearrangement joins TRBV9 to TRBJ2-7; the D is unclear. There are 14 residues in the CDR3. Germline lookup yields CDR1 SGDLS and CDR2 YYNGEE. Trimming shortened V by 0 bases and J by 4 bases, and 11 bases separated the two germline ends. The CDR3 nucleotides are TGTGCCAGCAGCGTAGAGGACCGAGCGTACGAGCAGTACTTC. As protein: CASSVEDRAYEQYF.